This T cell receptor (beta chain) comes out of a study of technical replicates of blood from several donors. V gave up 0 bases and J gave up 2 bases, with 6 bases separating them. The CDR3 consists of 13 residues. In germline, CDR1 is SGHTS, CDR2 YDEGEE. The assay was immunoSEQ multiplex PCR, and TCRdb's table has in-frame clones only and misses some. The repertoire consists of about 82,000 clones, with 85% to 95% occurring once and the leading ten covering about 0.26%. Source material: T cells isolated from PBMCs. The chain uses TRBV5-8 and TRBJ2-7; maybe TRBD1 (6 bases). The source of this sequence is a human donor in good health. CDR3 sequence reads: CASSLEGAYEQYF. The CDR3 DNA follows: TGTGCCAGCAGCTTGGAGGGGGCCTACGAGCAGTACTTC.